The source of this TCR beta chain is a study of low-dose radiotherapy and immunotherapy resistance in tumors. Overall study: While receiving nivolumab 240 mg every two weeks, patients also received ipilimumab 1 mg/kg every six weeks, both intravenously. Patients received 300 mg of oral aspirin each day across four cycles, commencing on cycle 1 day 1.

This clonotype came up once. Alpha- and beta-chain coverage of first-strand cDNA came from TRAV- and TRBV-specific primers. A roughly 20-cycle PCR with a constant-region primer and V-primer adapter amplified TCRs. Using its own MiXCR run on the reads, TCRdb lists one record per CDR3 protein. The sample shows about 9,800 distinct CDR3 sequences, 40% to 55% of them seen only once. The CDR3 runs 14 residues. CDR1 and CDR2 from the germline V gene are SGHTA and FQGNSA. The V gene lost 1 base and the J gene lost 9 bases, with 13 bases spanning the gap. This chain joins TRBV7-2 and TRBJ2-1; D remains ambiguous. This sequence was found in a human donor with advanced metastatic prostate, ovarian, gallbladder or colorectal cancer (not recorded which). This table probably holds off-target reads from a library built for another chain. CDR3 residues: CASSLEGVPGEQFF. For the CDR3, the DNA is TGTGCCAGCAGCTTAGAGGGCGTCCCGGGTGAGCAGTTCTTC.